This T cell receptor (beta chain) derives from a study of post-analysis software for immune sequencing data. General study results and limits: A significant reduction in normalized Chao1 diversity was observed in multiple sclerosis patients versus controls. Four or five TRBV segments were significantly more frequent in patients than in controls. TRBV5-6, TRBV5-1 and TRBV20-1 were among these segments. Samples from one preparation batch, clustered by F measure, grouped strongly together.

V lost 4 bases to trimming and J lost 0 bases; unmatched junction nucleotides: 10. The CDR3 length is 17 residues. Comments on this clonotype: Its antigen is unknown.

Unique-molecular-identifier-tagged TCR beta cDNA libraries were used. With roughly 0.9 to 11 million T cells as the source, 400,000 to 550,000 cDNA molecules resulted. TCRdb called the PCR reads again in MiXCR, with one record for every CDR3 protein. The sample yields approximately 730,000 distinct CDR3 sequences, roughly 46% seen once. Sequenced sample: blood. This clonotype was obtained from a girl aged 5 to 17 with multiple sclerosis. This chain connects TRBV12-3 or TRBV12-4 to TRBJ2-3; 7 bases are shared with TRBD1. The CDR3 DNA follows: TGTGCCAGCAGTTCGAACAGGGGAAAGGGAAGCACAGATACGCAGTATTTT. It is translated as CASSSNRGKGSTDTQYF.